The T cell receptor beta chain under discussion was sequenced for a study of regulatory T cells in long-lasting Graves disease. Regarding the study as a whole: There were preferences for TRBV28, TRBJ1-2 and TRBJ2-5 in persistent disease. Sharing of public clonotypes was greater in persistent patients (about 2,700) than in new patients (about 970).

This clonotype was seen only a few times. Its target is not known. One end of the junction varies from germline; a read error may be responsible. Time point described: persistent/refractory GD, antithyroid drugs over 5 years with positive TRAb. After RNA was extracted from PBMCs, the TCR library was made from it. Graves' disease diagnoses followed American Thyroid Association guidelines. The authors drew patients from an endocrinology department in Xi'an, China. Germline V lookup: CDR1 MNHNS, CDR2 SASEGT. The CDR3 contains 14 residues. Library construction for TCR beta used iRepertoire HTBI primers and Arm-PCR of CDR3 regions. TCRdb independently ran MiXCR on the multiplex PCR reads; one entry per CDR3 protein. The sample lists roughly 500,000 distinct CDR3 sequences; about 20% were seen once.

V and J are TRBV6-1 and TRBJ1-3; D unclear. The receptor's source is a female donor with Graves disease. The sample consisted of peripheral blood mononuclear cells (PBMCs), taken when the disease was refractory, from a patient treated with antithyroid drugs. The DNA of the CDR3 is TGTGCCAGCATGATCTCAGTCTCTGGAGACACCATATATTTT. Translating it yields CASMISVSGDTIYF.